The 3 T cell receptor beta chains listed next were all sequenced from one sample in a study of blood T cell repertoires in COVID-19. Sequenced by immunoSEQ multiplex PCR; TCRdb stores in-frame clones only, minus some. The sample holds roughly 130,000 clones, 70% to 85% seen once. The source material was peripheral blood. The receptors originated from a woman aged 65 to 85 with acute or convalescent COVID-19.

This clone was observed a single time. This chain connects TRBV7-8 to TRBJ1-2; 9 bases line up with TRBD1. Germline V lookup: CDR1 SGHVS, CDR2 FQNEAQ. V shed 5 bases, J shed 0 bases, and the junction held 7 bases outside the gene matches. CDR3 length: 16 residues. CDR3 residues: CASSVTGGLANYGYTF. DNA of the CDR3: TGTGCCAGCAGCGTGACAGGGGGTCTAGCTAACTATGGCTACACCTTC.

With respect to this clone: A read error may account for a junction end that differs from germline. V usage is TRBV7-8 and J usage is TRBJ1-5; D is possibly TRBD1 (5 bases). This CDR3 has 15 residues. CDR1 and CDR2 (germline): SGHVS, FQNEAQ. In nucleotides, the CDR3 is TGTGCCAGCAGATTAGGTGGTAGGGGAAATCAGCCCCAGCATTTT. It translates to CASRLGGRGNQPQHF.

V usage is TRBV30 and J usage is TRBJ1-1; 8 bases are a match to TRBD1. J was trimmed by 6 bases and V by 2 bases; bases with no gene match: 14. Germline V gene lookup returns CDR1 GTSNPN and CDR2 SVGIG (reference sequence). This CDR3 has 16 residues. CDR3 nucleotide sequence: TGTGCCTGGAGTCCCAAGTATGGACAGGGAATGGCTGAAGCTTTCTTT. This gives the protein CAWSPKYGQGMAEAFF.